Listed below are T cell receptor beta chains from one sample, sequenced in a study of technical replicates of blood from a few donors. TCRdb's table, derived via immunoSEQ multiplex PCR, lists solely in-frame clones and lacks some. Among around 60,000 clones, 90% to 95% were seen once, and the ten largest hold 3.5% to 5.5%. The sequenced sample was PBMCs. The receptor set was obtained from a human donor in good health. Some clones in this sample may be carry-over from other donors' samples. Both conserved end residues are part of each CDR3. Fields, in order: clone size, J gene, V gene, D gene, CDR3 DNA, CDR3 protein. A D gene is named only where the DNA matches it firmly. Size is omitted from some rows. Given values are once, few, many or a class for expanded clones.

>NA|TRBJ2-5|TRBV15|NA
TGTGCCACCAGCAGAGATGGCAGGGTGGGAGAGACCCAGTACTTC
CATSRDGRVGETQYF
>NA|TRBJ2-7|TRBV14|TRBD1
TGTGCCAGCAGCCGGCGGTGGACAGGGGGCTACGAGCAGTACTTC
CASSRRWTGGYEQYF
>few|TRBJ2-5|TRBV6-5|NA
TGTGCCAGCAGTTCTTATGAGACCCAGTACTTC
CASSSYETQYF
>once|TRBJ2-2|TRBV5-1|TRBD1
TGCGCCAGCAGCCCCCAAGGACAGGGGTCCGGGGAGCTGTTTTTT
CASSPQGQGSGELFF
>once|TRBJ2-5|TRBV11-2|TRBD1
TGTGCCAGCAGCCCGGACGGGACAGGGGAAGAGACCCAGTACTTC
CASSPDGTGEETQYF
>NA|TRBJ2-6|TRBV6-5|TRBD1
TGTGCCAGCAGGCTGACAGGGACCGGGGCCAACGTCCTGACTTTC
CASRLTGTGANVLTF
>NA|TRBJ2-5|TRBV29-1|NA
TGCAGCGTTGACTCTGTGCGGACCCAGTACTTC
CSVDSVRTQYF
>NA|TRBJ2-5|TRBV28|NA
TGTGCCAGCGCATCGGCGACGGGGATCCAAGAGACCCAGTACTTC
CASASATGIQETQYF
>NA|TRBJ2-3|TRBV5-5|NA
TGTGCCAGCAGCTTGGCCTGGCGGGAAAGAGATACGCAGTATTTT
CASSLAWRERDTQYF
>NA|TRBJ2-7|TRBV19|NA
TGTGCCAGTAGTATAGAGACAGAGGCCCGGCAGTACTTC
CASSIETEARQYF
>once|TRBJ2-7|TRBV30|TRBD1
TGTGCCTGGGATTCCGGGACAGGGGTATACGAGCAGTACTTC
CAWDSGTGVYEQYF
>NA|TRBJ1-4|TRBV4-3|NA
TGCGCCAGCAGCCAAGATGCAGGGAATAATGAAAAACTGTTTTTT
CASSQDAGNNEKLFF
>NA|TRBJ2-1|TRBV7-3|NA
TGTGCCAGCAGCTCCCTCCCTAACTACAATGAGCAGTTCTTC
CASSSLPNYNEQFF
>NA|TRBJ2-5|TRBV7-2|TRBD2
TGTGCCAGCAGCCGAAGCCGGTCAGCGGGAGGTGGGGAGACCCAGTACTTC
CASSRSRSAGGGETQYF
>NA|TRBJ2-7|TRBV12-5|NA
TGTGCTAGTGGAAAACAATCCTACGAGCAGTACTTC
CASGKQSYEQYF
>NA|TRBJ2-7|TRBV23-1|NA
TGCGCCAGCAGTCAATCGCTTACCGGAGCCTACGAGCAGTACTTC
CASSQSLTGAYEQYF
>NA|TRBJ2-3|TRBV7-2|TRBD1
TGTGCCAGCAAGCCAGGGGGCCTTAGCACAGATACGCAGTATTTT
CASKPGGLSTDTQYF
>NA|TRBJ1-1|TRBV18|NA
TGTGCCAGCTCACCAGGGCCACGGACTGAAGCTTTCTTT
CASSPGPRTEAFF
>NA|TRBJ1-2|TRBV6-5|TRBD1
TGTGCCAGCAGTGGAGGACAGGGGTCGGACTATGGCTACACCTTC
CASSGGQGSDYGYTF
>few|TRBJ2-7|TRBV21-1|NA
TGTGCCAGCAGCAAACTGGAGCGCTACGAGCAGTACTTC
CASSKLERYEQYF
>NA|TRBJ2-3|TRBV5-1|TRBD1
TGCGCCAGCAGCTGGGGGACAGTACAAAGCACAGATACGCAGTATTTT
CASSWGTVQSTDTQYF
>once|TRBJ1-1|TRBV7-2|NA
TGTGCCAGCAGCTTAGGCCAGGGGAGGGCTGAAGCTTTCTTT
CASSLGQGRAEAFF
>NA|TRBJ2-7|TRBV18|NA
TGTGCCAGCTCACCGTCCAGGGTCGAGCAGTACTTC
CASSPSRVEQYF
>NA|TRBJ1-6|TRBV7-6|NA
TGTGCCAGCAGCAAGGGAGCCTATAATTCACCCCTCCACTTT
CASSKGAYNSPLHF
>NA|TRBJ2-5|TRBV7-9|TRBD1
TGTGCCAGCAGCACCGGGACAGGGTTAGAGACCCAGTACTTC
CASSTGTGLETQYF
>NA|TRBJ2-7|TRBV4-2|NA
TGTGCCAGCAGCCAAGAAGCCGGGGTCGAGCAGTACTTC
CASSQEAGVEQYF
>NA|TRBJ2-3|TRBV7-2|TRBD2
TGTGCCAGCAGCTCAGTTTCGCGGGGGGAAAATACGCAGTATTTT
CASSSVSRGENTQYF
>NA|TRBJ2-6|TRBV7-3|NA
TGTGCCAGCAGCTTAATTGCGGAGGTCAACGTCCTGACTTTC
CASSLIAEVNVLTF
>NA|TRBJ2-7|TRBV4-1|NA
TGCGCCAGCAGCCAGGAGGGCGCATCCGAGCAGTACTTC
CASSQEGASEQYF
>NA|TRBJ2-7|TRBV5-8|NA
TGTGCCAGCAGGTGGACAGTAGGGCAGTACTTC
CASRWTVGQYF
>once|TRBJ2-1|TRBV4-2|NA
TGTGCCAGCAGCCAAGGGTCTGGAGGCGACTACAATGAGCAGTTCTTC
CASSQGSGGDYNEQFF
>NA|TRBJ1-2|TRBV15|NA
TGTGCCACCAGCAGAGATCAGCCAGGCGGAAGGGGAAACTATGGCTACACCTTC
CATSRDQPGGRGNYGYTF
>NA|TRBJ2-1|TRBV7-2|NA
TGTGCCAGCAGGCGAGCGGACTCCTACAATGAGCAGTTCTTC
CASRRADSYNEQFF
>NA|TRBJ1-4|TRBV4-3|NA
TGCGCCAGCAGCCAAGATGGCTCGGAGCGGAATGAAAAACTGTTTTTT
CASSQDGSERNEKLFF
>NA|TRBJ2-2|TRBV4-3|TRBD2
TGCGCCAGCAGCGCTAGCGGGAGAGATCACGGGGAGCTGTTTTTT
CASSASGRDHGELFF
>NA|TRBJ2-4|TRBV13|TRBD1
TGTGCCAGCAGCCCCCGGACAGGGGGCACCAAAAACATTCAGTACTTC
CASSPRTGGTKNIQYF
>NA|TRBJ1-6|TRBV4-3|NA
TGCGCCAGCAGCCGAGCAGCGGAGATAAATAATTCACCCCTCCACTTT
CASSRAAEINNSPLHF
>NA|TRBJ2-7|TRBV30|NA
TGTGCCTGGAGTATCACGAGCCCCCTGGGCCACGAGCAGTACTTC
CAWSITSPLGHEQYF
>NA|TRBJ1-5|TRBV30|NA
TGTGCCTGGAGTACTACAGGGAATCAGCCCCAGCATTTT
CAWSTTGNQPQHF
>NA|TRBJ1-5|TRBV7-2|NA
TGTGCCAGCAGCCCCCGGGGCAATCAGCCCCAGCATTTT
CASSPRGNQPQHF
>NA|TRBJ1-1|TRBV30|NA
TGTGCCTGGAGTCCCCCGGGGGGGGCCCGGGGAGAAGCTTTCTTT
CAWSPPGGARGEAFF
>NA|TRBJ2-7|TRBV5-1|TRBD1
TGCGCCAGCAGCTCGGACAGGTTTTTTAGCGAGCAGTACTTC
CASSSDRFFSEQYF
>NA|TRBJ1-1|TRBV5-8|NA
TGTGCCAGCAGCAATCCCTCGGACTCGAACACTGAAGCTTTCTTT
CASSNPSDSNTEAFF
>NA|TRBJ2-5|TRBV30|TRBD2
TGTGCCTGGAGTGTCGGTCGGACTAGCGGGGAGACCCAGTACTTC
CAWSVGRTSGETQYF
>NA|TRBJ2-3|TRBV5-8|NA
TGTGCCAGCAGCTTGGACGGAGCCACGCAGTATTTT
CASSLDGATQYF
>NA|TRBJ2-5|TRBV6-5|NA
TGTGCCAGCAGCCCTTCTCCTGGACAACAAGAGACCCAGTACTTC
CASSPSPGQQETQYF
>NA|TRBJ2-3|TRBV5-4|NA
TGTGCCAGCAGCTGGAGGACGCCGGGCACAGATACGCAGTATTTT
CASSWRTPGTDTQYF
>NA|TRBJ2-1|TRBV6-1|TRBD2
TGTGCCAGCAGTGTAGCGGGAGGAACCTACAATGAGCAGTTCTTC
CASSVAGGTYNEQFF
>NA|TRBJ1-2|TRBV6-1|NA
TGTGCCAGCAGTGAAAGAGTCTTCGTCCGTGGCTACACCTTC
CASSERVFVRGYTF
>NA|TRBJ2-5|TRBV10-3|NA
TGTGCCATCAGTGGCCCGGAGGAGACCCAGTACTTC
CAISGPEETQYF
>once|TRBJ2-2|TRBV6-1|NA
TGTGCCAGCAGTGAAGGGACAGACACCGGGGAGCTGTTTTTT
CASSEGTDTGELFF
>NA|TRBJ2-1|TRBV5-1|TRBD2
TGCGCCAGCAGTCCTAGCGGGGGTTACAATGAGCAGTTCTTC
CASSPSGGYNEQFF
>NA|TRBJ1-5|TRBV6-5|NA
TGTGCCAGCAGTTCTAGCGCGGGCAATCAGCCCCAGCATTTT
CASSSSAGNQPQHF
>NA|TRBJ2-1|TRBV29-1|NA
TGCAGCGTTGATGAGCGAGGCAATGAGCAGTTCTTC
CSVDERGNEQFF
>NA|TRBJ2-3|TRBV4-1|TRBD2
TGCGCCAGCAGCCAGGCACTAGCGGGGGGATCAGATACGCAGTATTTT
CASSQALAGGSDTQYF
>NA|TRBJ2-5|TRBV6-6|NA
TGTGCCAGCACTTCATGGGCGGGAGAGACCCAGTACTTC
CASTSWAGETQYF
>NA|TRBJ2-7|TRBV30|TRBD1
TGTGCCTGGAGTCCCACTCCCGACAGGGGAAGCTCCTACGAGCAGTACTTC
CAWSPTPDRGSSYEQYF
>NA|TRBJ2-7|TRBV18|TRBD2
TGTGCCAGCTCAGAACTTAGCGGGAATCCCTCCGAGCAGTACTTC
CASSELSGNPSEQYF
>NA|TRBJ2-6|TRBV7-9|NA
TGTGCCAGCAGTACTGTCTCTGGGGCCAACGTCCTGACTTTC
CASSTVSGANVLTF